The clone carrying this T cell receptor beta chain was picked up a small number of times. This sample was included in a study of blood T cells in healthy people across ages. A second PCR, run for about 6 to 12 cycles, used a sample-barcoded 5' primer plus a J-beta primer mix. TCRdb fed the 5' RACE reads into MiXCR, producing one record per CDR3 protein. The sample includes 1.5 million to 2 million distinct CDR3 sequences, roughly 43% of them seen just once. V lost 0 bases to trimming and J lost 0 bases, with 9 bases between them. This CDR3 comprises 17 residues. Per the germline V gene, CDR1 is ENHRY and CDR2 is SYGVKD.

The chain couples TRBV10-3 to TRBJ1-6; D remains unclear. Source material: blood. This receptor was identified in a human donor in good health. Here the CDR3 DNA reads TGTGCCATCAGTGAGTCCGGCCCGAGCTCCTATAATTCACCCCTCCACTTT. This sequence encodes CAISESGPSSYNSPLHF.